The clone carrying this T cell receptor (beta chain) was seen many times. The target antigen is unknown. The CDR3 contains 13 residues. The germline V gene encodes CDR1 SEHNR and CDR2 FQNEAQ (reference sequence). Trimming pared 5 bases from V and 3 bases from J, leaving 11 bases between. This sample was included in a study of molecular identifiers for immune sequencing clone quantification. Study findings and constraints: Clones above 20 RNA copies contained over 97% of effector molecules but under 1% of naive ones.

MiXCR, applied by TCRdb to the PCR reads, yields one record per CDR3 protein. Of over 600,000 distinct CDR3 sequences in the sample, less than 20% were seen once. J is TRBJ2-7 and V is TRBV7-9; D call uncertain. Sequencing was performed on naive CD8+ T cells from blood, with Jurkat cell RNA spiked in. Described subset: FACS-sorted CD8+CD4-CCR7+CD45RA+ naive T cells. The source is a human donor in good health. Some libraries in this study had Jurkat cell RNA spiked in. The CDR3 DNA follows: TGTGCCAGCAGCGTACATGGCGACTACGAGCAGTACTTC. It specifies CASSVHGDYEQYF.